Following are 29 T cell receptor beta chains from one sample sequenced in a study of blood T cell repertoires in COVID-19. Only in-frame clones appear in the TCRdb table, and some are missing; sequencing was by immunoSEQ multiplex PCR. Of fewer than 60,000 clones in the sample, 90% were seen once. The specimen sequenced was peripheral blood. These receptors all come from a human donor in a cohort sampled during active COVID-19.

The chain recombines TRBV11-3 with TRBJ2-1, with 14 bases that match TRBD2. The germline CDR1 and CDR2 sequences are SGHNT and YENEEA. V shed 3 bases and J 9 bases; nucleotides not matched to a gene: 4. The CDR3 totals 15 residues. The CDR3 reads CASSFLTSGGVEQFF. The CDR3, as DNA: TGTGCCAGCAGCTTCTTGACTAGCGGGGGGGTTGAGCAGTTCTTC.

This clone was recorded only once. The chain links TRBV10-3 to TRBJ1-2, with 7 bases aligning to TRBD1. J gave up 6 bases and V 0 bases, and 1 base lay outside the gene matches. This CDR3 spans 13 amino acids. Germline lookup yields CDR1 ENHRY and CDR2 SYGVKD. CDR3 loop: CAISESQGDGYTF. As DNA, the CDR3 is TGTGCCATCAGTGAGTCCCAGGGGGATGGCTACACCTTC.

The chain links TRBV9 to TRBJ1-6; D is uncertain. This CDR3 is built from 16 residues. Germline values: CDR1 SGDLS, CDR2 YYNGEE. The V gene lost 1 base and the J gene lost 2 bases, with 10 bases spanning the gap. The CDR3 is CASSVSGGPYNSPLHF. CDR3 in DNA: TGTGCCAGCAGCGTAAGTGGTGGGCCCTATAATTCACCCCTCCACTTT.

This chain connects TRBV5-5 to TRBJ2-7; TRBD2 aligns across 8 bases. CDR3 length: 16 amino acids. The J segment lost 5 bases and the V segment lost 1 base, leaving 11 bases of the junction unmatched. Germline V gene lookup returns CDR1 SGHKS and CDR2 YYEKEE (reference sequence). The CDR3, as DNA: TGTGCCAGCAGCTTGCCCCCGAGCGGGAGTAGTGACGAGCAGTACTTC. It yields the protein CASSLPPSGSSDEQYF.

The rearrangement joins TRBV6-4 to TRBJ2-1, with TRBD2 identical over 9 bases. The germline gives CDR1 MRHNA, CDR2 SNTAGT. The CDR3 length is 15 residues. Trimming removed 4 bases from V and 2 bases from J; junction bases left unmatched: 3. The CDR3 reads CASSVREGTYNEQFF. The CDR3 DNA reads as TGTGCCAGCAGTGTGCGGGAGGGGACCTACAATGAGCAGTTCTTC.

V is TRBV30 and J is TRBJ1-1, with D uncertain. Trimming cost V 0 bases and J 0 bases, with 11 bases left between them. This CDR3 comprises 15 residues. From germline, CDR1 is GTSNPN and CDR2 SVGIG (reference sequence). The DNA of the CDR3 is TGTGCCTGGAGTGTACAAATGGGCTTGAACACTGAAGCTTTCTTT. The encoded protein is CAWSVQMGLNTEAFF.

This clone was seen only once. The V gene is TRBV2, the J gene TRBJ1-1; D gene ambiguous. The CDR3 is made up of 13 amino acids. V dropped 9 bases and J dropped 1 base, with 12 bases sitting between them. Per the germline V gene, CDR1 is SNHLY and CDR2 is FYNNEI. The chain's CDR3 is CARGGRANTEAFF. CDR3 nucleotide sequence: TGTGCCAGAGGAGGGCGTGCGAACACTGAAGCTTTCTTT.

The chain employs TRBV29-1 and TRBJ2-5; 7 positions agree with TRBD1. Trimming cost V 3 bases and J 5 bases; bases outside gene matches: 6. The CDR3 is 13 amino acids. Per the germline V gene, CDR1 is SQVTM and CDR2 is ANQGSEA. In nucleotides, the CDR3 is TGCAGCGTTGATCGGCAGGGGGACGAGACCCAGTACTTC. Residues: CSVDRQGDETQYF.

This chain links TRBV5-6 with TRBJ2-5; the D gene is possibly TRBD2 (6 bases). V was clipped by 0 bases and J by 5 bases, with 8 bases between them. There are 13 residues in the CDR3. Germline V gene data show CDR1 as SGHDT and CDR2 as YYEEEE. CDR3: CASSLGDWETQYF. The DNA for the CDR3 is TGTGCCAGCAGCTTGGGGGACTGGGAGACCCAGTACTTC.

V usage is TRBV19 and J usage is TRBJ1-2; 7 nucleotides match TRBD1. V was clipped by 2 bases and J by 8 bases; unmatched bases: 14. There are 16 residues in the CDR3. Germline V CDR1 and CDR2: LNHDA, SQIVND (reference sequence). The CDR3 bases are TGTGCCAGTAGTATACCCCACGCCGACAGGGCGCCGGGCTACACCTTC. This gives the protein CASSIPHADRAPGYTF.

The genes are TRBV3-1 (or the pseudogene TRBV3-2) and TRBJ2-3, with 14 bases matching TRBD2. The CDR3 length is 15 residues. V was pared by 6 bases and J by 6 bases, with 5 bases of the junction left unmatched. The V gene's germline CDR1 is LGHDT and CDR2 YNNKEL (reference sequence). CDR3 nucleotide sequence: TGTGCCAGCAGGCCCGGGACTAGCGGGAGTGATACGCAGTATTTT. As protein: CASRPGTSGSDTQYF.

This chain connects TRBV5-1 to TRBJ1-1; 8 nucleotides match TRBD1. V lost 4 bases and J lost 11; bases outside the gene matches: 16. CDR3 length equals 15 residues. CDR1 and CDR2 from the germline V gene are SGHRS and YFSETQ. Here the CDR3 reads CASSHRGQDEPGAFF. The CDR3 bases are TGCGCCAGCAGCCACCGGGGACAGGACGAACCAGGGGCTTTCTTT.

For this clone: Within the sample, other DNA sequences also encode this same CDR3. This rearrangement joins TRBV7-9 to TRBJ1-1, with D hard to call. The CDR3 is 14 amino acids. Germline assignment: CDR1 SEHNR and CDR2 FQNEAQ (reference sequence). Trimming cost V 1 base and J 0 bases, with 6 bases left between them. The CDR3: CASSLGGLNTEAFF. CDR3 nucleotide sequence: TGTGCCAGCAGCTTAGGAGGCTTGAACACTGAAGCTTTCTTT.

The chain is built from TRBV6-5 and TRBJ1-4; D might be TRBD1 (6 bases). Germline assignment: CDR1 MNHEY and CDR2 SVGAGI. The CDR3 is 15 amino acids. V was shortened by 6 bases and J by 5 bases, with 16 bases between the two germline ends. The CDR3 DNA is TGTGCCAGCAGACCGGGGACACTTAACAATGAAAAACTGTTTTTT. It is translated as CASRPGTLNNEKLFF.

The chain uses TRBV29-1 and TRBJ2-1, with D possibly TRBD2 on 5 matching bases. CDR3 length: 15 residues. With 0 bases removed from V and 2 bases from J, the gap between germline ends came to 11 bases. Germline V gene sequence: CDR1 SQVTM, CDR2 ANQGSEA. The DNA for the CDR3 is TGCAGCGTTGAAGATCGAGCGGTTACCTACAATGAGCAGTTCTTC. Translating gives CSVEDRAVTYNEQFF.

The chain couples TRBV6-5 to TRBJ2-7; 8 positions match TRBD1. Germline loops: CDR1 MNHEY, CDR2 SVGAGI. V lost 8 bases and J lost 3; bases outside the gene matches: 9. The CDR3 has 14 amino acids. Here the CDR3 reads CASDAGGLNYEQYF. The CDR3 DNA follows: TGTGCCAGCGATGCAGGGGGCCTAAACTACGAGCAGTACTTC.

V gene TRBV2 combines with J gene TRBJ2-7; D is ambiguous. This CDR3 is 12 amino acids long. CDR1 is SNHLY and CDR2 is FYNNEI in the germline V gene. The V end was cut by 6 bases, the J end by 3 bases, with 9 bases between. The CDR3 DNA reads TGTGCCAGCAGCTTACTGAACTACGAGCAGTACGTC. Translating gives CASSLLNYEQYV.

The chain has TRBV5-1 and TRBJ2-1; tentative D call: TRBD2 (6 bases). Per the germline V gene, CDR1 is SGHRS and CDR2 is YFSETQ. The V and J ends lost 1 base and 7 bases respectively, with 15 bases between them. The CDR3 spans 15 residues. The CDR3: CASSLIPGVSNEQFF. The DNA of the CDR3 is TGCGCCAGCAGCTTGATTCCGGGAGTTTCAAATGAGCAGTTCTTC.

The chain uses TRBV6-5 and TRBJ1-2; D ambiguous. V was clipped by 10 bases and J by 4 bases, with 13 bases between them. Germline V gene lookup returns CDR1 MNHEY and CDR2 SVGAGI. This CDR3 is 12 amino acids long. The CDR3 coding sequence is TGTGCCACCACCCGACCTAGCTATGGCTACACCTTC. As protein: CATTRPSYGYTF.

This sequence joins TRBV6-2 or TRBV6-3 and TRBJ2-7; the match to TRBD1 covers 9 bases. This CDR3 contains 15 residues. The V segment lost 4 bases and the J segment 6 bases; nucleotides outside the gene matches: 10. Per the germline V gene, CDR1 is MNHEY and CDR2 is SVGEGT. CDR3 sequence reads: CASSFPWTGEVEQYF. The CDR3 nucleotides are TGTGCCAGCAGTTTCCCGTGGACAGGGGAGGTCGAGCAGTACTTC.

The chain couples TRBV28 to TRBJ1-1; no clear D gene. CDR1 and CDR2 (germline): MDHEN, SYDVKM. The CDR3 sequence is 14 residues long. V shed 7 bases and J shed 3 bases, with 15 bases lying between them. For the CDR3, the DNA is TGTGCCAGCAACCCTGGTGGAGTGGACACTGAAGCTTTCTTT. Protein: CASNPGGVDTEAFF. The variable domain in full, completed from reference TRBV28 and TRBJ1-1, reads DVKVTQSSRYLVKRTGEKVFLECVQDMDHENMFWYRQDPGLGLRLIYFSYDVKMKEKGDIPEGYSVSREKKERFSLILESASTNQTSMYLCASNPGGVDTEAFFGQGTRLTVV.

The chain has TRBV27 and TRBJ2-7; TRBD2 matches at 10 bases. V was clipped by 6 bases and J by 4 bases; unmatched bases: 12. The CDR3 runs 16 residues. Germline assignment: CDR1 MNHEY and CDR2 SMNVEV (reference sequence). CDR3 in amino acids: CASSSPSSGSRYEQYF. CDR3 sequence (DNA): TGTGCCAGCAGCTCTCCCTCTAGCGGGAGTAGGTACGAGCAGTACTTC.

The chain combines TRBV4-1 with TRBJ1-6; D unresolved. The V and J ends lost 0 bases and 9 bases respectively, with 9 bases between them. In germline, CDR1 is MGHRA, CDR2 YSYEKL. CDR3 length equals 14 residues. CDR3 protein: CASSQDPPGSPLHF. The CDR3 DNA reads as TGCGCCAGCAGCCAAGACCCCCCGGGTTCACCCCTCCACTTT.

The chain recombines TRBV3-1 (or the pseudogene TRBV3-2) with TRBJ2-5; 12 positions agree with TRBD2. This CDR3 comprises 14 residues. V was clipped by 4 bases and J by 3 bases; unmatched bases: 0. Germline V lookup: CDR1 LGHDT, CDR2 YNNKEL (reference sequence). The CDR3 loop reads CASSRLAGEETQYF. The CDR3 coding sequence is TGTGCCAGCAGCCGACTAGCGGGAGAAGAGACCCAGTACTTC.

The chain employs TRBV7-2 and TRBJ2-3; the D gene is possibly TRBD1 (6 bases). The CDR3 loop spans 13 amino acids. The ends were cut back, 5 bases at V and 2 bases at J, with 8 bases in the middle. Per the germline V gene, CDR1 is SGHTA and CDR2 is FQGNSA. This chain's CDR3 is CASSNRVTDTQYF. The DNA for the CDR3 is TGTGCCAGCAGCAACAGGGTCACAGATACGCAGTATTTT.

On this clone: The junction shows a germline mismatch at one end, possibly a read error. The rearrangement joins TRBV7-7 to TRBJ2-5; weak D call: TRBD2 (6 bases). Germline values: CDR1 SSHAT, CDR2 FNYEAQ (reference sequence). This CDR3 comprises 15 residues. CDR3 in amino acids: CASSLGSGVHETQYF. The CDR3 DNA reads TGTGCTAGCAGCTTGGGTAGCGGAGTCCACGAGACCCAGTACTTC.

The rearrangement joins TRBV12-3 or TRBV12-4 to TRBJ2-7; no definite D call. The V end was cut by 4 bases, the J end by 3 bases, with 4 bases between. This CDR3 comprises 11 residues. This CDR3 is CASSSYYEQYF. In DNA form, the CDR3 reads TGTGCCAGCAGTTCCTACTACGAGCAGTACTTC.

The CDR3 region has the DNA TGTGCCACCAGCAGAGACCCGCGGGGAGGCACAGATACGCAGTATTTT. Its translation is CATSRDPRGGTDTQYF. The chain is built from TRBV15 and TRBJ2-3; maybe TRBD2 (6 bases). Germline V CDR1 and CDR2: LNHNV, YYDKDF (reference sequence). This CDR3 is 16 amino acids long. V lost 0 bases, J lost 1 base, and 11 bases lay in between.

The chain has TRBV5-1 and TRBJ2-5; the D gene is possibly TRBD1 (6 bases). The CDR3 loop spans 14 amino acids. V lost 0 bases and J 4 bases, leaving 10 bases between the germline ends. Germline V gives CDR1 SGHRS, CDR2 YFSETQ. The CDR3 is CASSLVQGRETQYF. DNA for the CDR3: TGCGCCAGCAGCTTGGTCCAGGGGCGAGAGACCCAGTACTTC.